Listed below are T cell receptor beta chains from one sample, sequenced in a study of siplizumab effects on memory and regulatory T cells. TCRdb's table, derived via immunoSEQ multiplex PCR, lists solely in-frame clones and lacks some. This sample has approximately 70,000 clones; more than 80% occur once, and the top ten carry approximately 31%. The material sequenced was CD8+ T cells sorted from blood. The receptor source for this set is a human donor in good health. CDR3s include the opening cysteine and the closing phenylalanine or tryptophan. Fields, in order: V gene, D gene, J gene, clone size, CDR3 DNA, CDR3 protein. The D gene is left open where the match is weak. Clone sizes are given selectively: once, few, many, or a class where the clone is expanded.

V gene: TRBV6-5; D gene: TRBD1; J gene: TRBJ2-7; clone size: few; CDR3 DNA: TGTGCCAGCAGACGCTGGGACAGCTCCTACGAGCAGTACTTC; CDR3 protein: CASRRWDSSYEQYF
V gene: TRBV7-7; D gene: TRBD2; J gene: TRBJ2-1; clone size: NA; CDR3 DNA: TGTGCTAGCAGCCGCGGGACTAGCGGGATGGTTAGTGAGCAGTTCTTC; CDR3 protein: CASSRGTSGMVSEQFF
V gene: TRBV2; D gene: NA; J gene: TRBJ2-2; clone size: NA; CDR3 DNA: TGTGCCATTCTTGGGACTCCCGGTAACACCGGGGAGCTGTTTTTT; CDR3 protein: CAILGTPGNTGELFF
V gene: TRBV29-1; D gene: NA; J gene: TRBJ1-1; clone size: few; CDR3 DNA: TGCAGCGTCCCCGACGGGACCACTGAAGCTTTCTTT; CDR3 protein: CSVPDGTTEAFF
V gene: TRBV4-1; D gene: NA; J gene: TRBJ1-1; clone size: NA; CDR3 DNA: TGCGCCAGCAGCCTGGGGAACACTGAAGCTTTCTTT; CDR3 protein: CASSLGNTEAFF
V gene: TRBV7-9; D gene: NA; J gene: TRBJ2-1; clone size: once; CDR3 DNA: TGTGCCAGCAGCTTGTTGACTGGCAATGAGCAGTTCTTC; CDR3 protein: CASSLLTGNEQFF
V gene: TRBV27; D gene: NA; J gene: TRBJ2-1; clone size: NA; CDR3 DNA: TGTGCCAGCAAATCCGGGCTCCCGGGCGATGAGCAGTTCTTC; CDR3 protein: CASKSGLPGDEQFF
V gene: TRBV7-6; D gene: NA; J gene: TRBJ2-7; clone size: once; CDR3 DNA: TGTGCCAGCAGTCCTGGGGGCACCTACGAGCAGTACTTC; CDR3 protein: CASSPGGTYEQYF
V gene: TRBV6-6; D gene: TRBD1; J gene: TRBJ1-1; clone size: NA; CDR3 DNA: TGTGCCAGCAGAAGTGGACAGGGAACTGAAGCTTTCTTT; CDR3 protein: CASRSGQGTEAFF
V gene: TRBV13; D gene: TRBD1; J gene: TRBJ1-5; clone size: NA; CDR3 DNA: TGTGCCAGCAGCCTGGGACAGAGGAATCAGCCCCAGCATTTT; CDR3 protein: CASSLGQRNQPQHF
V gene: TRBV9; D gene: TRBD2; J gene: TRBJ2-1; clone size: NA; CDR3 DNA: TGTGCCAGCAGCGTAGGAGCGGGGGGCACGGATGAGCAGTTCTTC; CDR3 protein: CASSVGAGGTDEQFF
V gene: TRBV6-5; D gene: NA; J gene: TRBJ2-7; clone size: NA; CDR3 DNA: TGTGCCAGCAGCTCAGGGAACGAGCAGTACTTC; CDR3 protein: CASSSGNEQYF
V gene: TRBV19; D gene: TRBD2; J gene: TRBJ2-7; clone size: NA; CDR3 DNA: TGTGCCAGTAGTGTACTGACTAGCACTGACGAGCAGTACTTC; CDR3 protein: CASSVLTSTDEQYF
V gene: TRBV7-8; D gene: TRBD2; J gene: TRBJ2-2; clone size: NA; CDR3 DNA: TGTGCCAGCAGCTTATCTAGCGGGAGTAACACCGGGGAGCTGTTTTTT; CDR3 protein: CASSLSSGSNTGELFF
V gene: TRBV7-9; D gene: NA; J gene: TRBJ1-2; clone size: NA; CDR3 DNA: TGTGCCAGCCGGGACCTCATTCCGGATGGCTACACCTTC; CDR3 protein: CASRDLIPDGYTF
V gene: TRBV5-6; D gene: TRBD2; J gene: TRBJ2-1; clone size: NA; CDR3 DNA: TGTGCCAGCAACTTGGTTGGACTAGCGGGGGGACCTTACAATGAGCAGTTCTTC; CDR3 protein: CASNLVGLAGGPYNEQFF
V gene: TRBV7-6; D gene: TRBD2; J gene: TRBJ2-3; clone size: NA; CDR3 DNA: TGTGCCAGCAGCTTAGGGGGTAGCGGGAGGCCCTTCACAGATACGCAGTATTTT; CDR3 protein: CASSLGGSGRPFTDTQYF
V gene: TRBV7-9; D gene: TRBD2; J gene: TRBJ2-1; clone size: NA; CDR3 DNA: TGTGCCAGCAGATATCAAGCGGGAGGACCCTACAATGAGCAGTTCTTC; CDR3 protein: CASRYQAGGPYNEQFF
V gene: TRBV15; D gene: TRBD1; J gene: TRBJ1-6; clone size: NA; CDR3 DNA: TGTGCCACCAGCGGGGACAGGAGCTATAATTCACCCCTCCACTTT; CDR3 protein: CATSGDRSYNSPLHF